Following are 12 T cell receptor beta chains from one sample sequenced in a study of blood T cell repertoires in COVID-19. The repertoire was sequenced with immunoSEQ multiplex PCR; TCRdb's copy has only in-frame clones and lacks some. The data hold about 280,000 clones, with more than 75% observed a single time. What was sequenced was PBMCs or T cells enriched from blood (not recorded which). All receptors derive from a woman aged 60-75 years in a cohort exposed to, infected with or recovered from COVID-19 (not recorded which).

The V gene is TRBV30, the J gene TRBJ1-5; D remains ambiguous. Looked up from germline, CDR1 is GTSNPN and CDR2 is SVGIG (reference sequence). The germline V and J ends were trimmed by 3 bases and 9 bases, with 15 bases remaining between them. The CDR3 is made up of 13 amino acids. The CDR3 sequence: CAWSQEEAGPQHF. The CDR3 nucleotides are TGTGCCTGGAGCCAGGAAGAAGCTGGGCCCCAGCATTTT.

The chain uses TRBV18 and TRBJ1-5; 9 bases map to TRBD1. This CDR3 has 15 residues. V trimming: 5 bases; J trimming: 1 base; junction bases outside the gene matches: 3. The germline gives CDR1 KGHSH, CDR2 LQKENI. CDR3 region: CASSTGTGSNQPQHF. As DNA, the CDR3 is TGTGCCAGCTCAACCGGGACAGGGAGCAATCAGCCCCAGCATTTT.

This chain uses TRBV19 with TRBJ1-2; TRBD1 aligns across 10 bases. Germline CDR1 reads LNHDA; CDR2 reads SQIVND (reference sequence). CDR3 length equals 14 residues. The V and J ends lost 5 bases and 7 bases, in that order; junction bases with no gene match: 7. CDR3 nucleotides: TGTGCCAGTAGTCCCGACAGGGGGCTTGCTGGCTACACCTTC. Residues: CASSPDRGLAGYTF. Full variable domain (rest looked up from reference TRBV19 and TRBJ1-2): DGGITQSPKYLFRKEGQNVTLSCEQNLNHDAMYWYRQDPGQGLRLIYYSQIVNDFQKGDIAEGYSVSREKKESFPLTVTSAQKNPTAFYLCASSPDRGLAGYTFGSGTRLTVV.

The genes are TRBV6-4 and TRBJ2-7, with a tentative D call TRBD2 (7 bases). CDR1 and CDR2 (germline): MRHNA, SNTAGT. V lost 2 bases and J lost 2, with 25 bases in between. The CDR3 loop spans 19 amino acids. The CDR3 sequence is CASSDPKVSNRGAAYEQYF. DNA for the CDR3: TGTGCCAGCAGTGACCCAAAGGTCTCCAATCGGGGGGCAGCCTACGAGCAGTACTTC.

Only one count was recorded for this clone. The chain joins TRBV27 to TRBJ1-1; TRBD1 might be the D (5 bases). The CDR3 covers 16 residues. Germline values: CDR1 MNHEY, CDR2 SMNVEV (reference sequence). V lost 2 bases and J lost 3, with 16 bases in between. This CDR3 is CASSLTIREGYTEAFF. In DNA, the CDR3 is TGTGCCAGCAGTTTAACAATAAGGGAGGGGTACACTGAAGCTTTCTTT.

The CDR3 sequence: CASSLEVGRSILNEQFF. In DNA form, the CDR3 reads TGTGCCAGCAGCTTAGAGGTCGGGAGGTCGATCCTCAATGAGCAGTTCTTC. This chain uses TRBV7-9 with TRBJ2-1; 7 nucleotides align to TRBD2. The germline V gene encodes CDR1 SEHNR and CDR2 FQNEAQ (reference sequence). The CDR3 length is 17 residues. The V gene end was trimmed by 1 base and the J gene end by 6 bases; junction bases not matched to a gene: 12.

The genes are TRBV27 and TRBJ2-4; 7 nucleotides align to TRBD2. Germline V lookup: CDR1 MNHEY, CDR2 SMNVEV (reference sequence). The V segment lost 6 bases and the J segment 0 bases; nucleotides outside the gene matches: 8. This CDR3 is built from 16 residues. The CDR3 loop reads CASRAGKLLAKNIQYF. The CDR3 bases are TGTGCCAGCAGAGCGGGAAAACTGCTAGCCAAAAACATTCAGTACTTC.

This clone was detected once. CDR3 amino acids: CASSFSGLAGGNEQFF. CDR3 sequence (DNA): TGCGCCAGCAGCTTTTCCGGACTAGCGGGAGGCAATGAGCAGTTCTTC. The chain combines TRBV5-1 with TRBJ2-1; 14 bases match TRBD2. Per the germline V gene, CDR1 is SGHRS and CDR2 is YFSETQ. This CDR3 has 16 amino acids. The V and J ends lost 2 bases and 6 bases, in that order; junction bases with no gene match: 4. Combining the CDR3 with reference TRBV5-1 and TRBJ2-1 gives the whole variable domain KAGVTQTPRYLIKTRGQQVTLSCSPISGHRSVSWYQQTPGQGLQFLFEYFSETQRNKGNFPGRFSGRQFSNSRSEMNVSTLELGDSALYLCASSFSGLAGGNEQFFGPGTRLTVL.

The rearrangement joins TRBV5-1 to TRBJ2-5; a weak D match, TRBD1 (6 bases). CDR1 and CDR2 (germline): SGHRS, YFSETQ. This CDR3 has 16 amino acids. The V gene lost 4 bases and the J gene lost 1 base, with 17 bases spanning the gap. The CDR3 DNA follows: TGCGCCAGCAGCCGCAGGGGCCGAGGGGGCCAAGAGACCCAGTACTTC. It is translated as CASSRRGRGGQETQYF.

The chain has TRBV19 and TRBJ1-5; the D gene is possibly TRBD1 (6 bases). The CDR3 has 22 amino acids. Trimming pared 2 bases from V and 0 bases from J, leaving 29 bases between. The germline CDR1 and CDR2 sequences are LNHDA and SQIVND (reference sequence). The CDR3 region is CASSIRKGGPYMASYSNQPQHF. The CDR3 DNA follows: TGTGCCAGTAGTATAAGGAAAGGGGGTCCATATATGGCCAGTTATAGCAATCAGCCCCAGCATTTT. The complete variable domain, with remaining parts taken from reference TRBV19 and TRBJ1-5, reads DGGITQSPKYLFRKEGQNVTLSCEQNLNHDAMYWYRQDPGQGLRLIYYSQIVNDFQKGDIAEGYSVSREKKESFPLTVTSAQKNPTAFYLCASSIRKGGPYMASYSNQPQHFGDGTRLSIL.

The gene calls are TRBV20-1 and TRBJ2-1, with 7 bases that match TRBD2. This CDR3 contains 15 residues. Germline CDR1 is DFQATT and CDR2 is SNEGSKA (reference sequence). The V segment lost 3 bases and the J segment 4 bases; nucleotides outside the gene matches: 9. The CDR3 is CSASSRASGYNEQFF. The CDR3 bases are TGCAGTGCTAGTTCCCGGGCTAGCGGATACAATGAGCAGTTCTTC.

V and J are TRBV19 and TRBJ1-1; D is unresolved. The germline gives CDR1 LNHDA, CDR2 SQIVND (reference sequence). Trimming took off 1 base at V and 6 bases at J, with 12 bases between the two ends. The CDR3 consists of 14 residues. CDR3 sequence: CASSIARGAAEAFF. CDR3 nucleotides: TGTGCCAGTAGTATAGCCCGGGGTGCCGCTGAAGCTTTCTTT.